Below, 26 T cell receptor beta chains from the same sample are listed, as sequenced in a study of CD4 T cells in relation to SARS-CoV-2 and coronaviruses (dated by TCRdb to the early 2020s). The antigens of these receptors remain unknown. CD4+ T cells from unexposed donors were collected before the COVID-19 pandemic (2011-2018). After 10 to 11 days of culture, CD4+ T cells were isolated with the EasySep CD4+ T cell isolation kit. The library relied on the immunoSEQ multiplex PCR assay. Here the immuneACCESS table is served through TCRdb, limited to in-frame sequences with V and J called. Missing clones are a known gap in these copies; in checked studies unresolved V genes cover under half, and the rest lacks a known reason. Here the sample has over 10,000 clones; 78% occur a single time. The ten most abundant clones make up 10% to 15% of the sample. Sequencing used CD4+ T cells from PBMCs, cultured in vitro. These receptor sequences come from a human donor in good health.

The chain couples TRBV6-2 or TRBV6-3 to TRBJ2-7; D unclear. The V end lost 1 base, the J end lost 3 bases, and 10 bases lay between the germline ends. Germline V lookup: CDR1 MNHEY, CDR2 SVGEGT. The length of the CDR3 is 14 residues. The CDR3 nucleotides are TGTGCCAGCAGTTACTACCCCCAGCACTACGAGCAGTACTTC. This codes for CASSYYPQHYEQYF.

This rearrangement joins TRBV7-9 to TRBJ1-1, with D unresolved. CDR1 is SEHNR and CDR2 is FQNEAQ in the germline V gene (reference sequence). V lost 5 bases, J lost 1 base, and 8 bases lay in between. The CDR3 contains 13 residues. This chain's CDR3 is CASSLTENTEAFF. The CDR3, as DNA: TGTGCCAGCAGCCTAACAGAGAACACTGAAGCTTTCTTT.

The V gene is TRBV11-2, the J gene TRBJ2-7; D is ambiguous. CDR1 and CDR2 (germline): SGHAT, FQNNGV. Trimming took off 3 bases at V and 4 bases at J, with 7 bases between the two ends. The CDR3 sequence is 12 residues long. The CDR3 loop is CASSFSVYEQYF. CDR3 nucleotide sequence: TGTGCCAGCAGCTTTTCAGTTTACGAGCAGTACTTC.

The chain couples TRBV7-9 to TRBJ2-1, with 11 bases that match TRBD2. CDR3 length: 15 amino acids. Unmatched junction bases numbered 7, after V lost 5 bases and J lost 7 bases. Germline lookup yields CDR1 SEHNR and CDR2 FQNEAQ (reference sequence). CDR3 in amino acids: CASSPTSGSRNEQFF. CDR3 coding DNA: TGTGCCAGCAGCCCCACTAGCGGGAGCAGGAATGAGCAGTTCTTC.

V and J are TRBV20-1 and TRBJ2-7; 13 bases agree with TRBD2. J gave up 5 bases and V 3 bases, and 4 bases lay outside the gene matches. CDR1 DFQATT and CDR2 SNEGSKA come from the germline V gene (reference sequence). The length of the CDR3 is 14 residues. This CDR3 is CSASRTSGSDEQYF. The CDR3 nucleotides are TGCAGTGCTAGTAGGACTAGCGGGAGTGACGAGCAGTACTTC.

The genes are TRBV6-5 and TRBJ2-7; 11 nucleotides match TRBD2. The CDR3 has 15 amino acids. Germline V CDR1 and CDR2: MNHEY, SVGAGI. Germline trimming cut 0 bases from V and 4 bases from J; bases unmatched to any gene: 2. In DNA, the CDR3 is TGTGCCAGCAGTTACTCTAGCGGGGGGGAATACGAGCAGTACTTC. As protein: CASSYSSGGEYEQYF.

This clone was counted once. This chain connects TRBV5-1 to TRBJ2-5; 9 nucleotides agree with TRBD1. This CDR3 contains 17 residues. V was pared by 4 bases and J by 5 bases, with 15 bases of the junction left unmatched. Germline V gives CDR1 SGHRS, CDR2 YFSETQ. Written as DNA, the CDR3 is TGCGCCAGCAGCCCCCTCTCCTTACAGGGGGCGCGGGAGACCCAGTACTTC. Protein: CASSPLSLQGARETQYF.

The chain couples TRBV4-3 to TRBJ2-7, with 9 bases fitting TRBD1. J gave up 3 bases and V 2 bases, and 11 bases lay outside the gene matches. The CDR3 sequence is 17 residues long. Germline V gene lookup returns CDR1 LGHNA and CDR2 YSLEER. DNA of the CDR3: TGCGCCAGCAGCCAATTAGTTAACACAGGGGGCCTCTACGAGCAGTACTTC. Translated: CASSQLVNTGGLYEQYF.

The CDR3 DNA reads as TGTGCCAGCAGCGTAGGGTCGGATACGCAGTATTTT. Translated: CASSVGSDTQYF. The chain uses TRBV9 and TRBJ2-3; D is unresolved. CDR3 length: 12 residues. Trimming took off 0 bases at V and 6 bases at J, with 5 bases between the two ends. Germline V gene sequence: CDR1 SGDLS, CDR2 YYNGEE.

This rearrangement joins TRBV12-5 to TRBJ2-4; TRBD1 agrees at 8 bases. Trimming removed 2 bases from V and 2 bases from J; junction bases left unmatched: 8. The germline gives CDR1 LGHNT, CDR2 FRNRAP. CDR3 length: 17 residues. As DNA, the CDR3 is TGTGCTAGTGGTTTGATACAGGGGGTAAGGTCCAAAAACATTCAGTACTTC. Its translation is CASGLIQGVRSKNIQYF.

The genes are TRBV4-3 and TRBJ2-3; 11 positions match TRBD2. This CDR3 region has 17 residues. Germline V gives CDR1 LGHNA, CDR2 YSLEER. The J segment lost 7 bases and the V segment lost 0 bases, leaving 9 bases of the junction unmatched. CDR3 sequence: CASSQDLLAGVGYTQYF. DNA of the CDR3: TGCGCCAGCAGCCAAGATTTACTAGCGGGGGTGGGGTATACGCAGTATTTT.

The sample holds one count of this clone. The gene calls are TRBV7-2 and TRBJ2-7; D is uncertain. Germline V lookup: CDR1 SGHTA, CDR2 FQGNSA. V was clipped by 4 bases and J by 3 bases, with 13 bases between them. This CDR3 has 14 residues. CDR3 protein: CASSSHITRYEQYF. The CDR3 DNA is TGTGCCAGCAGCTCTCACATCACGCGCTACGAGCAGTACTTC.

In this sample, this clone turned up a few times. This sequence joins TRBV5-4 and TRBJ2-7, with 11 bases matching TRBD2. Germline V gives CDR1 SGHNT, CDR2 YYREEE (reference sequence). CDR3 length: 15 amino acids. Trimming cost V 5 bases and J 3 bases; bases outside gene matches: 7. The CDR3 region is CASSSSGRYLYEQYF. In DNA form, the CDR3 reads TGTGCCAGCAGTTCTAGCGGGAGGTATCTCTACGAGCAGTACTTC.

This clone was picked up one time. The chain has TRBV7-3 and TRBJ2-5; 8 nucleotides align to TRBD2. V shed 3 bases and J 5 bases; nucleotides not matched to a gene: 5. The CDR3 spans 14 residues. Germline loops: CDR1 SGHTA, CDR2 FQGTGA. This CDR3 reads CASSFSGTEETQYF. The CDR3 coding sequence is TGTGCCAGCAGCTTTAGCGGGACTGAGGAGACCCAGTACTTC.

The rearrangement joins TRBV9 to TRBJ1-2; D gene ambiguous. Trimming took 1 base from V and 2 from J, leaving 12 bases between them. CDR3 length equals 15 residues. Per the germline V gene, CDR1 is SGDLS and CDR2 is YYNGEE. The CDR3 here is CASSVLGSGNYGYTF. Written as DNA, the CDR3 is TGTGCCAGCAGCGTATTGGGGTCCGGAAACTATGGCTACACCTTC.

The CDR3 coding sequence is TGTGCCAGCAGCCAACCCGGGACAGGCTCCTATGGCTACACCTTC. Encoded protein: CASSQPGTGSYGYTF. The gene calls are TRBV3-1 (or the pseudogene TRBV3-2) and TRBJ1-2; the match to TRBD1 covers 8 bases. CDR3 length: 15 amino acids. Trimming removed 2 bases from V and 4 bases from J; junction bases left unmatched: 6. The germline CDR1 and CDR2 sequences are LGHDT and YNNKEL (reference sequence).

The chain employs TRBV10-2 and TRBJ1-5, with TRBD1 matching over 9 bases. This CDR3 has 16 residues. CDR1 and CDR2 (germline): WSHSY, SAAADI. Trimming at V came to 5 bases and at J to 4 bases, leaving 9 bases not matched to a gene. CDR3 bases: TGCGCCAGCAGTCGACAGGGACAGGGCTCTAATCAGCCCCAGCATTTT. It codes for CASSRQGQGSNQPQHF.

V is TRBV6-5 and J is TRBJ1-1; D is possibly TRBD1 (5 bases). Germline V gene data show CDR1 as MNHEY and CDR2 as SVGAGI. This CDR3 has 12 amino acids. V was clipped by 6 bases and J by 3 bases, with 8 bases between them. In DNA, the CDR3 is TGTGCCAGCAGGGAGGGGTACACTGAAGCTTTCTTT. This encodes CASREGYTEAFF.

This clone was counted a few times. The genes are TRBV5-1 and TRBJ1-1, with D tentatively TRBD1 (5 bases). Germline V gene data show CDR1 as SGHRS and CDR2 as YFSETQ. The V end was cut by 0 bases, the J end by 6 bases, with 18 bases between. The CDR3 is made up of 16 amino acids. The CDR3 reads CASSLDETVPKAEAFF. The CDR3, as DNA: TGCGCCAGCAGCTTGGACGAGACAGTCCCCAAAGCTGAAGCTTTCTTT.

The V and J genes are TRBV6-5 and TRBJ1-2; possible D gene TRBD1, 6 bases. This CDR3 has 14 residues. Trimming took off 6 bases at V and 6 bases at J, with 17 bases between the two ends. Germline assignment: CDR1 MNHEY and CDR2 SVGAGI. The CDR3 sequence is CASRSRGSLHGYTF. In nucleotides, the CDR3 is TGTGCCAGCAGAAGCAGGGGATCCCTTCATGGCTACACCTTC.

This clone was observed a handful of times. This chain uses TRBV5-5 with TRBJ1-1, with D possibly being TRBD1 (6 bases). Per germline, CDR1 SGHKS and CDR2 YYEKEE (reference sequence). Trimming pared 2 bases from V and 4 bases from J, leaving 15 bases between. CDR3 length: 15 amino acids. CDR3 protein: CASSFVSQGGTEAFF. DNA for the CDR3: TGTGCCAGCAGCTTTGTGTCACAGGGTGGCACTGAAGCTTTCTTT.

This clone came up a few times. In nucleotides, the CDR3 is TGTGCCAGCAGCCCTTTTGCGCCTCGGCCCCAGCATTTT. Amino acids: CASSPFAPRPQHF. V and J are TRBV2 and TRBJ1-5; no clear D gene. The CDR3 contains 13 residues. V lost 6 bases to trimming and J lost 9 bases, with 15 bases between them. Germline V gives CDR1 SNHLY, CDR2 FYNNEI.

The gene calls are TRBV3-1 (or the pseudogene TRBV3-2) and TRBJ2-7, with 8 bases identical to TRBD2. Germline V gene lookup returns CDR1 LGHDT and CDR2 YNNKEL (reference sequence). J lost 5 bases, V lost 4 bases, and 10 bases had no gene match. The CDR3 extends over 15 amino acids. CDR3 coding DNA: TGTGCCAGCAGCCGACTGGGACTAGAATCCGACGAGCAGTACTTC. This gives the protein CASSRLGLESDEQYF.

The rearrangement uses TRBV7-2 and TRBJ2-5; no definite D call. The CDR3 sequence is 12 residues long. V was trimmed by 5 bases and J by 5 bases, leaving 9 bases between them. Germline V CDR1 and CDR2: SGHTA, FQGNSA. This CDR3 reads CASSLSAETQYF. In nucleotides, the CDR3 is TGTGCCAGCAGCCTCTCTGCGGAGACCCAGTACTTC.

This sequence joins TRBV4-1 and TRBJ2-5; 11 positions match TRBD2. The CDR3 has 21 residues. The germline gives CDR1 MGHRA, CDR2 YSYEKL. V shed 1 base, J shed 1 base, and the junction held 17 bases outside the gene matches. CDR3 in amino acids: CASSQGTGTSGVRGPQETQYF. In DNA, the CDR3 is TGCGCCAGCAGCCAAGGCACCGGGACTAGCGGAGTCCGGGGGCCCCAAGAGACCCAGTACTTC.

The chain links TRBV7-6 to TRBJ2-5, with TRBD2 matching over 8 bases. The CDR3 is 15 residues long. V shed 0 bases and J 2 bases; nucleotides not matched to a gene: 2. Germline CDR1 is SGHVS and CDR2 is FNYEAQ. Written as DNA, the CDR3 is TGTGCCAGCAGCTTAGCTAGCGGGGTTCAAGAGACCCAGTACTTC. This sequence encodes CASSLASGVQETQYF.